The next 10 T cell receptor beta chains were all read from a single sample in a study of shared T cell receptors in the human thymus (dated by TCRdb to about 2021). The library was produced with the immunoSEQ multiplex PCR assay. As stored in TCRdb, this immuneACCESS dataset retains in-frame rearrangements with V and J assigned. A fraction of the clones does not appear; measured against another copy, unresolved V genes explain less than half of the discrepancy, and the remainder lacks a known reason. Here the sample has 630,000 or so clones; about 90% occur a single time. 0.0094% of the sample goes to the ten largest clones. These data were also reused for a study on human thymus T cells.

Sequencing was performed on thymocytes. The receptors stem from a boy under two years old with a congenital heart defect. Donor details come from another sample of the same person, matched by shared clones.

This CDR3 is CASSQVTAYEQYF. The DNA of the CDR3 is TGCGCCAGCAGCCAAGTCACAGCTTACGAGCAGTACTTC. The V call is TRBV4-1, the J call TRBJ2-7; D not resolved. Trimming took off 1 base at V and 4 bases at J, with 8 bases between the two ends. The germline V gene encodes CDR1 MGHRA and CDR2 YSYEKL. The CDR3 totals 13 residues.

The sample holds a few counts of this clone. The chain joins TRBV4-2 to TRBJ2-7; a weak D match, TRBD1 (6 bases). CDR1 is LGHNA and CDR2 is YNFKEQ in the germline V gene. Trimming stripped 4 bases from V and 2 bases from J, with 15 bases between. There are 15 residues in the CDR3. DNA of the CDR3: TGTGCCAGCAGCCCAGGGAGACAGGTTACCTACGAGCAGTACTTC. Its protein product is CASSPGRQVTYEQYF.

The chain is built from TRBV10-3 and TRBJ1-1; tentative D call: TRBD1 (6 bases). Germline lookup yields CDR1 ENHRY and CDR2 SYGVKD. The germline V and J ends were trimmed by 6 bases and 1 base, with 15 bases remaining between them. The CDR3 has 15 amino acids. CDR3 nucleotides: TGTGCCATCAGGAACTCACCGGGACAGAACACTGAAGCTTTCTTT. This sequence encodes CAIRNSPGQNTEAFF.

This clone was seen only once. The chain carries TRBV6-5 and TRBJ2-4, with D possibly matching TRBD1 (5 bases). Trimming cost V 5 bases and J 9 bases, with 17 bases left between them. In germline, CDR1 is MNHEY, CDR2 SVGAGI. The CDR3 is made up of 14 amino acids. CDR3 sequence reads: CASSPLRVEGIQYF. The CDR3 region has the DNA TGTGCCAGCAGTCCCCTCAGGGTCGAAGGCATTCAGTACTTC.

The chain employs TRBV7-8 and TRBJ2-1; D gene unclear. This CDR3 is 13 amino acids long. Between the trimmed V and J ends, which lost 10 bases and 3 bases, there was a span of 13 bases. Per germline, CDR1 SGHVS and CDR2 FQNEAQ. The CDR3 region is CATCSRNYNEQFF. As DNA, the CDR3 is TGTGCCACCTGTAGCCGGAACTACAATGAGCAGTTCTTC. The full variable domain, with the rest looked up from reference TRBV7-8 and TRBJ2-1, is GAGVSQSPRYKVAKRGQDVALRCDPISGHVSLFWYQQALGQGPEFLTYFQNEAQLDKSGLPSDRFFAERPEGSVSTLKIQRTQQEDSAVYLCATCSRNYNEQFFGPGTRLTVL.

V usage is TRBV6-1 and J usage is TRBJ1-4; D is undetermined. There are 14 residues in the CDR3. V was shortened by 3 bases and J by 4 bases, with 9 bases between the two germline ends. CDR1 MNHNS and CDR2 SASEGT come from the germline V gene. The CDR3 DNA reads as TGTGCCAGCAGTGAGGGCAGCTATAATGAAAAACTGTTTTTT. Translation: CASSEGSYNEKLFF.

V usage is TRBV7-3 and J usage is TRBJ1-1; a weak D match, TRBD1 (5 bases). Germline CDR1 is SGHTA and CDR2 is FQGTGA. The length of the CDR3 is 15 residues. Trimming took 6 bases from V and 1 from J, leaving 15 bases between them. The CDR3 DNA reads TGTGCCAGCAGGCTTTCGACAGTTGAGAACACTGAAGCTTTCTTT. It encodes CASRLSTVENTEAFF.

The table lists this clone with a few counts. The rearrangement uses TRBV5-1 and TRBJ1-1, with 7 bases aligning to TRBD1. The V gene end was trimmed by 3 bases and the J gene end by 2 bases; junction bases not matched to a gene: 10. The germline V gene has CDR1 SGHRS and CDR2 YFSETQ. This CDR3 contains 16 residues. This chain's CDR3 is CASSSGDSSENTEAFF. Written as DNA, the CDR3 is TGCGCCAGCAGCTCCGGGGACAGTTCCGAAAACACTGAAGCTTTCTTT.

The chain has TRBV9 and TRBJ2-4; a possible D gene is TRBD1 (6 bases). Per germline, CDR1 SGDLS and CDR2 YYNGEE. This CDR3 has 16 amino acids. Trimming stripped 0 bases from V and 5 bases from J, with 15 bases between. CDR3 sequence reads: CASSVGTASSENIQYF. In DNA form, the CDR3 reads TGTGCCAGCAGCGTAGGGACAGCTAGCTCAGAAAACATTCAGTACTTC.

V and J are TRBV5-4 and TRBJ2-5; tentatively, D is TRBD1 (5 bases). Per germline, CDR1 SGHNT and CDR2 YYREEE (reference sequence). Trimming stripped 0 bases from V and 1 base from J, with 16 bases between. This CDR3 has 17 residues. CDR3 bases: TGTGCCAGCAGCTTGGCGTTCGACAGAGGCTTCCAAGAGACCCAGTACTTC. Protein product: CASSLAFDRGFQETQYF.